Each of the 11 T cell receptor beta chains below was sequenced from the same sample in a study of CD8 T cells in ankylosing spondylitis (dated by TCRdb to about 2017). Receptor libraries were prepared by 5' RACE. This sample was sequenced with an Illumina HiSeq 2500. TCRdb's own reprocessing of the public reads used fastp at Q25 and MiXCR and kept productive beta chains. Rows merge per CDR3 protein into single entries with the most common DNA and genes. This sample lists a few hundred thousand distinct CDR3 sequences; under 8.5% were detected once. The leading ten clones occupy roughly 15% of the sample. Their cognate antigens are unknown. Overall study outcomes, separate from this receptor: Blood from ankylosing spondylitis patients appeared to be characterized by a TCR beta motif composed of 7 to 9 highly homologous amino acid variants.

Sample: blood, either unsorted or a sorted T cell fraction (not recorded which). These receptors came from a male donor with ankylosing spondylitis.

The chain couples TRBV7-2 to TRBJ2-7; TRBD2 is a possible D gene (5 bases). This CDR3 spans 13 amino acids. The V and J ends lost 5 bases and 3 bases respectively, with 11 bases between them. Germline loops: CDR1 SGHTA, CDR2 FQGNSA. CDR3 region: CASSAVRGYEQYF. For the CDR3, the DNA is TGTGCCAGCAGCGCCGTCCGGGGCTACGAGCAGTACTTC.

This chain joins TRBV5-1 and TRBJ2-3; 9 nucleotides line up with TRBD1. The trim removed 3 bases at V and 1 base at J, leaving 0 bases unmatched. Germline CDR1 and CDR2: SGHRS and YFSETQ. CDR3 size: 14 residues. CDR3 region: CASSWTGGTDTQYF. The CDR3 bases are TGCGCCAGCAGCTGGACAGGGGGCACAGATACGCAGTATTTT.

The genes are TRBV7-3 and TRBJ2-1; D could derive from TRBD1 or TRBD2 (6 bases each). Per germline, CDR1 SGHTA and CDR2 FQGTGA. Deletions cut 1 base from V and 5 bases from J, with 12 bases between. The CDR3 runs to 15 residues. The CDR3 sequence: CASSLRLGGNNEQFF. CDR3 in DNA: TGTGCCAGCAGCTTAAGACTAGGGGGAAACAATGAGCAGTTCTTC.

The chain has TRBV29-1 and TRBJ2-3; D is ambiguous. The CDR3 has 15 amino acids. The V gene's germline CDR1 is SQVTM and CDR2 ANQGSEA. The V end was cut by 0 bases, the J end by 0 bases, with 10 bases between. The CDR3 protein is CSVEDERGSTDTQYF. CDR3 coding DNA: TGCAGCGTTGAAGATGAGCGAGGTAGCACAGATACGCAGTATTTT.

The V and J genes are TRBV27 and TRBJ2-5, with D perhaps TRBD2 (7 bases). Trimming pared 6 bases from V and 7 bases from J, leaving 21 bases between. This CDR3 has 15 residues. Germline lookup yields CDR1 MNHEY and CDR2 SMNVEV (reference sequence). The DNA for the CDR3 is TGTGCCAGCAGCCTAAGGGGGGGCTGGGGCGGGACCCAGTACTTC. Its protein is CASSLRGGWGGTQYF.

This clonotype has more than one count but fewer than ten. This chain joins TRBV11-1 and TRBJ2-1; 12 bases align to TRBD1. This CDR3 region has 19 residues. Germline CDR1 SGHAT, CDR2 FQDESV (reference sequence). The V gene end was trimmed by 5 bases and the J gene end by 1 base; junction bases not matched to a gene: 12. CDR3 DNA: TGTGCCAGCAGCCTCCGGGACAGGGGGCGTTTTGTGTCCTACAATGAGCAGTTCTTC. Its translation: CASSLRDRGRFVSYNEQFF.

This clonotype has just a few counts. The gene calls are TRBV14 and TRBJ2-5, with D unclear. V was clipped by 4 bases and J by 5 bases, with 11 bases between them. In germline, CDR1 is SGHDN, CDR2 FVKESK. The CDR3 covers 13 residues. The CDR3 region is CASSRELTETQYF. Written as DNA, the CDR3 is TGTGCCAGCAGCCGAGAACTCACCGAGACCCAGTACTTC.

This clonotype was counted at least ten times. J is TRBJ1-1 and V is TRBV11-2; no definite D call. The CDR3 contains 14 residues. The germline gives CDR1 SGHAT, CDR2 FQNNGV. V was clipped by 4 bases and J by 6 bases, with 15 bases between them. The chain's CDR3 is CASSSGWAGPEAFF. The CDR3 nucleotides are TGTGCCAGCAGCTCCGGGTGGGCTGGGCCTGAAGCTTTCTTT.

The chain combines TRBV20-1 with TRBJ1-1; possibly TRBD1 for D (5 bases). CDR3 size: 13 residues. Germline CDR1 is DFQATT and CDR2 is SNEGSKA (reference sequence). V dropped 0 bases and J dropped 2 bases, with 7 bases sitting between them. The CDR3 DNA reads TGCAGTGCTAGAGATTGGGGCAACACTGAAGCTTTCTTT. As protein: CSARDWGNTEAFF.

The chain uses TRBV4-3 and TRBJ2-1, with D unclear. CDR1 and CDR2 from the germline V gene are LGHNA and YSLEER. The CDR3 length is 12 residues. Trimming took 0 bases from V and 8 from J, leaving 5 bases between them. The CDR3, as DNA: TGCGCCAGCAGCCAAGAACCCTATGAGCAGTTCTTC. Translating it yields CASSQEPYEQFF.

This clonotype was found a few times. The chain has TRBV24-1 and TRBJ2-1; TRBD1 might be the D (6 bases). This CDR3 is built from 14 residues. V was trimmed by 8 bases and J by 9 bases, leaving 19 bases between them. CDR1 is KGHDR, CDR2 SFDVKD, per germline. In DNA form, the CDR3 reads TGTGCCACCATTTCGCAGGGGCGTCCCGGTGAGCAGTTCTTC. Translating it yields CATISQGRPGEQFF.